The sequence of this TCR beta chain was determined in a study of T cells in Graves' hyperthyroidism and ophthalmopathy. Overall study: It was at initial diagnosis, before any treatment, that peripheral blood was collected. Broader study findings: Expanded thyroid clonotypes (above 0.001) were mostly also found in blood.

In the case of this clonotype: The antigen remains undetermined.

The investigators amplified TCR beta CDR3 regions from RNA transcripts. First-round RT-PCR of the TCR CDR3 relied on the HTBI primer set. TCRdb analysed the multiplex PCR reads with MiXCR anew, one entry per CDR3 protein. The profile shows over 120,000 distinct CDR3 sequences, around 20% of them singletons. Hyperthyroidism, newly diagnosed and lasting under 2 months, affected patients aged 18 to 65. A roughly 10 ml volume of fresh peripheral blood provided the PBMCs. Germline CDR1 LNHNV, CDR2 YYDKDF (reference sequence). V lost 1 base and J lost 5, with 11 bases in between. The CDR3 is 14 residues long.

The material sequenced was blood. This receptor was obtained from a woman in her forties or fifties with Graves' hyperthyroidism that later progressed to Graves' ophthalmopathy. J is TRBJ1-1 and V is TRBV15; D gene ambiguous. The CDR3 reads CATSRGGLRTEAFF. Here the CDR3 DNA reads TGTGCCACCAGCAGAGGGGGTTTGAGAACTGAAGCTTTCTTT.